This TCR beta chain originates from a study of CD8+CD57+ T cells in acquired aplastic anemia. The CDR3 is 10 amino acids. V was cut by 7 bases and J by 6 bases, with 8 bases left in between. Germline V gives CDR1 SGHRS, CDR2 YFSETQ. TCR beta VDJ and CDR3 profiles were obtained from a genomic DNA template. Via MiXCR, TCRdb re-called the reads, giving one row per CDR3 protein. The sample lists about 160,000 distinct CDR3 sequences; roughly 40% were seen once. This clonotype was seen repeatedly, ten times or more. The receptor was derived from a human donor in good health. The rearrangement uses TRBV5-1 and TRBJ2-7; no clear D. Sequenced material: sorted CD4+, CD8+, or CD8+CD57+ T cells (not recorded which) from PBMCs. Here the CDR3 reads CASQEPEQYF. The CDR3 nucleotides are TGCGCCAGCCAGGAGCCCGAGCAGTACTTC. Complete variable domain (other parts from reference TRBV5-1 and TRBJ2-7): KAGVTQTPRYLIKTRGQQVTLSCSPISGHRSVSWYQQTPGQGLQFLFEYFSETQRNKGNFPGRFSGRQFSNSRSEMNVSTLELGDSALYLCASQEPEQYFGPGTRLTVT.